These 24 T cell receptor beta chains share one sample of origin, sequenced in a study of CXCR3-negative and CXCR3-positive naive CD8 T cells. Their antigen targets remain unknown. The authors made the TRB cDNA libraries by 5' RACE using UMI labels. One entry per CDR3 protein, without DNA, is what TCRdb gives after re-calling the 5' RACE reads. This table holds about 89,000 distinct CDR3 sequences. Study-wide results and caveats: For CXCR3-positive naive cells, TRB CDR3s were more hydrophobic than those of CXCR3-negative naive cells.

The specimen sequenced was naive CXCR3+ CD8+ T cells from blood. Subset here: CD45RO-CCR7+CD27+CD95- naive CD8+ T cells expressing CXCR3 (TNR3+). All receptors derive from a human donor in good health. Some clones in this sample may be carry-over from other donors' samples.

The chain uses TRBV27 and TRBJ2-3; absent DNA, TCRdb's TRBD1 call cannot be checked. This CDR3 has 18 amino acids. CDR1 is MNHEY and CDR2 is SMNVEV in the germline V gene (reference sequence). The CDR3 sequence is CASSSRARTGRIPDTQYF.

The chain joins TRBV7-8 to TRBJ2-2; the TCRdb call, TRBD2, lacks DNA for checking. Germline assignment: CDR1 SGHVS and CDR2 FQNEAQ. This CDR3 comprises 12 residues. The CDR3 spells CASPSDTGELFF.

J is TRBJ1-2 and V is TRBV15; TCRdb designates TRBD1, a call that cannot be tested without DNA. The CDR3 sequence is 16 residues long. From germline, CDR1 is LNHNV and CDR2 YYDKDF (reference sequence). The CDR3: CATSRTRQGGNYGYTF.

CDR3 region: CASTWAGSIEAFF. The chain employs TRBV12-3 or TRBV12-4 and TRBJ1-1; the D gene TCRdb calls, TRBD1, cannot be checked with no DNA. The CDR3 totals 13 residues.

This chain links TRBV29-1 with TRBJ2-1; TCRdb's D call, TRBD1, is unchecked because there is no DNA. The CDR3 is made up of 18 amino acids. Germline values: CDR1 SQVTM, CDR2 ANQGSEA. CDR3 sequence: CSVEIVGDGQRNYNEQFF.

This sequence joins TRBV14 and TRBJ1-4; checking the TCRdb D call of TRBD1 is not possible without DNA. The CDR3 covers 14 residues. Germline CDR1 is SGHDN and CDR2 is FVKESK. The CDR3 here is CASSHLGQTEKLFF.

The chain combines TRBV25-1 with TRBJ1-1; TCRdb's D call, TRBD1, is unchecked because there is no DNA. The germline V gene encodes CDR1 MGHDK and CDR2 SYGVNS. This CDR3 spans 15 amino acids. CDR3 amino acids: CASSPAGAMNTEAFF.

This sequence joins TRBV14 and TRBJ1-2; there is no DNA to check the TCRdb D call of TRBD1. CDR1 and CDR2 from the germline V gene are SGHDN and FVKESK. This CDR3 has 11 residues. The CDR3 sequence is CASSQGPGYTF.

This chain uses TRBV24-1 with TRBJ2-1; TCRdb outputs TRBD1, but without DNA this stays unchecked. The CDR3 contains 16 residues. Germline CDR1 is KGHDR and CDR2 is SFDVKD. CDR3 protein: CATSGGGTGFGDEQFF.

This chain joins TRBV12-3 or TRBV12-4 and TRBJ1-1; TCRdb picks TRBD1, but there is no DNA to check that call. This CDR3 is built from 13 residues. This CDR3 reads CASSFRGNTEAFF.

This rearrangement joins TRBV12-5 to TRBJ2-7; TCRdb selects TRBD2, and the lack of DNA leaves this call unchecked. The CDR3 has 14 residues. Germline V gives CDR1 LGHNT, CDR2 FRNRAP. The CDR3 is CASGDGGLSYEQYF. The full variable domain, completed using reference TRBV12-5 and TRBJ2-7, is DARVTQTPRHKVTEMGQEVTMRCQPILGHNTVFWYRQTMMQGLELLAYFRNRAPLDDSGMPKDRFSAEMPDATLATLKIQPSEPRDSAVYFCASGDGGLSYEQYFGPGTRLTVT.

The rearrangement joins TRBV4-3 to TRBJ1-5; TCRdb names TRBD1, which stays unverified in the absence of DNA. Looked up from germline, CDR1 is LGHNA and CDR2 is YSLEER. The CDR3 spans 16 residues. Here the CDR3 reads CASSQGAGASNQPQHF.

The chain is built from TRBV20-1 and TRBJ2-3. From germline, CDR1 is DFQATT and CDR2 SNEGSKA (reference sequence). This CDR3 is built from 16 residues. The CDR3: CSARFRPFSSTDTQYF.

Here the CDR3 reads CASSQELGVSSEKLFF. V is TRBV4-1 and J is TRBJ1-4. The CDR3 loop spans 16 amino acids. Germline-derived CDR1 and CDR2 are MGHRA and YSYEKL.

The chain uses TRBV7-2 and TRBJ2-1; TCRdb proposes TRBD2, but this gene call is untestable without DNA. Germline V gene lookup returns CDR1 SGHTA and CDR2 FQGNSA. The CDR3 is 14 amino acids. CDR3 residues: CASSLLAGLNEQFF.

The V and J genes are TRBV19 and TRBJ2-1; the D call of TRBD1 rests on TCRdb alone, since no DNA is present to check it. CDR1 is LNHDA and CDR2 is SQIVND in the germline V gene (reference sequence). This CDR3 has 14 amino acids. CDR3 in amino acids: CASIDSLPGNEQFF.

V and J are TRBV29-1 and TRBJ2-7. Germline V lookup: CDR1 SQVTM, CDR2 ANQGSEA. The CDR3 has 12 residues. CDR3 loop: CSVETHSYEQYF.

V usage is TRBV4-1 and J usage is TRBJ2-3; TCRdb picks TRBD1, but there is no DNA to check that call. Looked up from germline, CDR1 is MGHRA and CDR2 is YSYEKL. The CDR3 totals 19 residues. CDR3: CASSQDSVIAGALTDTQYF.

The CDR3 here is CASSVRGNTEAFF. The chain employs TRBV5-4 and TRBJ1-1; TCRdb returns TRBD1, unconfirmable since there is no DNA. The CDR3 has 13 residues. Germline CDR1 SGHNT, CDR2 YYREEE (reference sequence).

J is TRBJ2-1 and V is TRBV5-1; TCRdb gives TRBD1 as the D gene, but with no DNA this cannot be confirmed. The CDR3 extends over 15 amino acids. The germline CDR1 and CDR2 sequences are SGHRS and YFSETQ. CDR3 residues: CASSFQPGPDNEQFF.

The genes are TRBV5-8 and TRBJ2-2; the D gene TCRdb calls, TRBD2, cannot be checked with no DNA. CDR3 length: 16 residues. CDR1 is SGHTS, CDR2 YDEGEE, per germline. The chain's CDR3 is CASSFTSGGRTGELFF.

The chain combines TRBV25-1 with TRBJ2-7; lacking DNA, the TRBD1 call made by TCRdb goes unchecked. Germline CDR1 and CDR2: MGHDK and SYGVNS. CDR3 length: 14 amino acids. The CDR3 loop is CASSVQGANYEQYF.

The chain's CDR3 is CASSSSGGDPFQDF. The chain couples TRBV7-2 to TRBJ2-3; TCRdb proposes TRBD2, but this gene call is untestable without DNA. Germline assignment: CDR1 SGHTA and CDR2 FQGNSA. CDR3 length: 14 amino acids.

CDR3 loop: CASSLGGGNTGELFF. This sequence joins TRBV12-3 or TRBV12-4 and TRBJ2-2. The CDR3 consists of 15 residues.